These T cell receptor beta chains were read from a single sample in a study of sequential checkpoint blockade in melanoma. Sequencing was performed with immunoSEQ multiplex PCR; in TCRdb, only in-frame clones are kept and a portion is missing. This sample has around 6,300 clones; 20% to 30% occur once, and the top ten carry over 7.5%. The starting material was tumor tissue (inferred from file names), obtained from a patient given nivolumab and ipilimumab in sequence. The receptors here all came from a human donor with melanoma. Both conserved end residues are part of each CDR3. The D gene is left open where the match is weak. Not every row has a clone size; where given, it reads once, few, many or a size class.

j_call clone_size d_call cdr3_length v_call cdr3_aa cdr3_nt
TRBJ2-7 NA NA 13 TRBV7-4 CASSLGGLDEQYF TGTGCCAGCAGCCTCGGGGGGCTCGACGAGCAGTACTTC
TRBJ2-1 few NA 14 TRBV11-3 CASSQIGSYNEQFF TGTGCCAGCAGCCAAATAGGGTCATACAATGAGCAGTTCTTC
TRBJ1-1 many NA 15 TRBV11-3 CASSPTGGGNTEAFF TGTGCCAGCAGCCCGACAGGAGGGGGGAACACTGAAGCTTTCTTT
TRBJ2-7 few NA 15 TRBV6-8 CASSYHPGPLYEQYF TGTGCCAGCAGTTACCATCCGGGACCCTTATACGAGCAGTACTTC
TRBJ2-3 NA TRBD2 15 TRBV19 CASRASGGYTDTQYF TGTGCCAGTAGGGCTAGCGGGGGATACACAGATACGCAGTATTTT
TRBJ2-1 NA TRBD1 12 TRBV19 CASSIDRGEQFF TGTGCCAGTAGTATTGACAGGGGGGAGCAGTTCTTC
TRBJ1-5 few TRBD1 16 TRBV6-8 CASSLYRTGSSQPQHF TGTGCCAGCAGCCTATACAGGACAGGGTCGAGTCAGCCCCAGCATTTT
TRBJ2-3 NA NA 13 TRBV18 CASSREVADTQYF TGTGCCAGCTCACGGGAAGTGGCAGATACGCAGTATTTT
TRBJ2-7 NA TRBD1 14 TRBV12-5 CASGHGTGASEQYF TGTGCTAGTGGCCATGGGACAGGGGCCTCCGAGCAGTACTTC
TRBJ2-3 NA NA 13 TRBV10-2 CASSPGEGMWQYF TGCGCCAGCAGCCCCGGTGAAGGGATGTGGCAGTATTTT
TRBJ1-2 NA NA 12 TRBV29-1 CSVVPGVYGYTF TGCAGCGTTGTCCCCGGGGTCTATGGCTACACCTTC
TRBJ1-1 many NA 14 TRBV11-3 CASSLMGGVTEAFF TGTGCCAGCAGCTTAATGGGAGGGGTAACTGAAGCTTTCTTT
TRBJ2-1 few TRBD1 13 TRBV29-1 CSGGTGGSNEQFF TGCAGCGGAGGGACAGGGGGAAGCAATGAGCAGTTCTTC
TRBJ2-4 few TRBD2 18 TRBV11-3 CASSPTSGRGLAKNIQYF TGTGCCAGCAGCCCGACTAGCGGGAGGGGCCTAGCCAAAAACATTCAGTACTTC
TRBJ1-3 few TRBD1 17 TRBV19 CASTPDRGRATGNTIYF TGTGCCAGTACGCCAGACAGGGGGCGCGCCACTGGAAACACCATATATTTT
TRBJ2-1 few NA 12 TRBV4-1 CASSLFPNEQFF TGCGCCAGCAGCCTTTTTCCCAATGAGCAGTTCTTC
TRBJ1-1 few NA 12 TRBV6-8 CASSSTAGGAFF TGTGCCAGCAGTTCCACCGCCGGCGGGGCTTTCTTT
TRBJ2-5 NA TRBD2 15 TRBV6-8 CASRISGGGEETQYF TGTGCCAGCAGGATTAGCGGGGGTGGCGAAGAGACCCAGTACTTC
TRBJ2-1 NA NA 13 TRBV30 CASSGAYYNEQFF TGTGCGTCCTCTGGGGCCTACTACAATGAGCAGTTCTTC
TRBJ1-1 few NA 17 TRBV11-3 CASSLGGRGLSNTEAFF TGTGCCAGCAGCTTAGGCGGCAGGGGATTATCTAACACTGAAGCTTTCTTT
TRBJ1-1 NA NA 14 TRBV28 CASSFGSKNTEAFF TGTGCCAGCAGTTTTGGGAGCAAGAACACTGAAGCTTTCTTT
TRBJ2-6 few NA 12 TRBV28 CAARTGANVLTF TGTGCCGCCCGGACAGGGGCCAACGTCCTGACTTTC
TRBJ2-7 medium-sized TRBD2 16 TRBV11-3 CASSRRGGYLVEEQYF TGTGCCAGCAGCCGACGGGGAGGGTACCTCGTTGAGGAGCAGTACTTC
TRBJ1-4 NA NA 18 TRBV18 CASSLLTALGGKNEKLFF TGTGCCAGCTCACTACTGACTGCGCTCGGGGGGAAAAATGAAAAACTGTTTTTT
TRBJ2-1 NA TRBD1 16 TRBV14 CASSQEGGLNYNEQFF TGTGCCAGCAGCCAAGAAGGGGGCCTGAACTACAATGAGCAGTTCTTC
TRBJ2-1 medium-sized TRBD2 17 TRBV11-3 CASSPGLAGGYGNEQFF TGTGCCAGCAGCCCTGGACTAGCGGGGGGCTATGGCAATGAGCAGTTCTTC
TRBJ2-1 NA TRBD1 14 TRBV5-1 CASSLSGQGYEQFF TGCGCCAGCAGCTTGTCCGGACAGGGGTATGAGCAGTTCTTC
TRBJ2-3 NA TRBD2 12 TRBV12-5 CASGRDSGGPDF TGTGCTAGTGGCCGTGATAGCGGGGGGCCCGATTTT
TRBJ1-3 few NA 13 TRBV18 CASSREAGNTIYF TGTGCCAGCTCACGAGAAGCGGGAAACACCATATATTTT
TRBJ1-1 medium-sized TRBD1 13 TRBV6-8 CASSYYRGLEAFF TGTGCCAGCAGTTACTACAGGGGGTTAGAAGCTTTCTTT
TRBJ2-7 NA TRBD2 14 TRBV19 CASSMSRGSHEQYF TGTGCCAGTAGTATGTCGCGCGGGAGCCACGAGCAGTACTTC
TRBJ2-7 many TRBD1 14 TRBV6-8 CASSRQGGSYEQYF TGTGCCAGCAGCCGACAGGGCGGGTCGTACGAGCAGTACTTC
TRBJ1-1 once NA 12 TRBV29-1 CSAGTGHTEAFF TGCAGCGCTGGAACAGGGCACACTGAAGCTTTCTTT
TRBJ1-3 NA NA 16 TRBV6-1 CASSEALGSSGNTIYF TGTGCCAGCAGTGAAGCGCTGGGGAGCTCTGGAAACACCATATATTTT
TRBJ2-2 many NA 15 TRBV11-3 CASSPHTPGPGELFF TGTGCCAGCAGCCCACACACTCCAGGGCCCGGGGAGCTGTTTTTT
TRBJ2-7 NA TRBD1 16 TRBV19 CASSPGGQGGSYEQYF TGTGCCAGTAGTCCGGGGGGACAGGGAGGGTCCTACGAGCAGTACTTC
TRBJ2-1 many NA 14 TRBV9 CASSPGTTYNEQFF TGTGCCAGCAGCCCTGGGACAACGTACAATGAGCAGTTCTTC
TRBJ2-6 NA NA 13 TRBV19 CASSPRGANVLTF TGTGCCAGTAGTCCCAGGGGGGCCAACGTCCTGACTTTC
TRBJ2-7 many TRBD2 16 TRBV11-3 CASSLGVGTSRLEQYF TGTGCCAGCAGCTTAGGTGTAGGGACTAGTCGTCTCGAGCAGTACTTC
TRBJ2-1 medium-sized TRBD2 16 TRBV6-8 CASSTKSGTSDNEQFF TGTGCCAGCAGCACCAAGTCCGGGACTAGTGACAATGAGCAGTTCTTC
TRBJ2-7 NA NA 13 TRBV14 CASNLLGAYEQYF TGTGCCAGCAATTTATTAGGGGCCTACGAGCAGTACTTC
TRBJ2-3 NA NA 11 TRBV30 CAWSPGDTQYF TGTGCCTGGAGTCCGGGAGATACGCAGTATTTT
TRBJ2-3 NA TRBD1 16 TRBV30 CAWEPRTGPSTDTQYF TGTGCCTGGGAACCCAGGACAGGCCCTAGCACAGATACGCAGTATTTT
TRBJ1-5 NA NA 16 TRBV11-3 CASSLVFSTVNQPQHF TGTGCCAGCAGCTTAGTATTTTCGACAGTCAATCAGCCCCAGCATTTT
TRBJ2-1 few NA 12 TRBV18 CASSPYGHEQFF TGTGCCAGCTCCCCCTATGGCCATGAGCAGTTCTTC
TRBJ2-5 medium-sized TRBD1 15 TRBV11-3 CASSPPAGGQETQYF TGTGCCAGCAGCCCCCCGGCAGGGGGCCAAGAGACCCAGTACTTC
TRBJ2-5 medium-sized TRBD2 17 TRBV11-3 CASSFGTRTSPWMTQYF TGTGCCAGCAGCTTTGGGACTAGAACAAGCCCGTGGATGACCCAGTACTTC
TRBJ2-5 few TRBD2 15 TRBV6-8 CASSLDAGGGETQYF TGTGCCAGCAGTCTGGACGCGGGAGGTGGTGAGACCCAGTACTTC